This entry lists 19 T cell receptor beta chains sequenced from one sample in a study of blood T cell repertoires in COVID-19. Profiling relied on immunoSEQ multiplex PCR, and the TCRdb table lists in-frame clones only, not all of them. This sample has 170,000 or so clones, with approximately 86% found just once. Sample: peripheral blood. These receptors were collected from a man aged 60-69 years with COVID-19, enrolled during active disease.

The chain joins TRBV6-6 to TRBJ1-2, with a tentative D call TRBD1 (5 bases). There are 19 residues in the CDR3. CDR1 MNHNY and CDR2 SVGAGI come from the germline V gene (reference sequence). Deletions cut 5 bases from V and 0 bases from J, with 25 bases between. CDR3 sequence reads: CASSLPRQRGGQANYGYTF. Written as DNA, the CDR3 is TGTGCCAGCAGTCTGCCACGACAGCGAGGCGGTCAAGCTAACTATGGCTACACCTTC.

The chain employs TRBV27 and TRBJ1-2; TRBD1 aligns across 7 bases. V was pared by 5 bases and J by 6 bases, with 9 bases of the junction left unmatched. The CDR3 runs 14 residues. Germline V CDR1 and CDR2: MNHEY, SMNVEV (reference sequence). CDR3 region: CASSNSRQGHGYTF. DNA for the CDR3: TGTGCCAGCAGTAACTCGAGACAGGGTCATGGCTACACCTTC.

The V call is TRBV5-1, the J call TRBJ2-5, with 7 nucleotides matching TRBD1. V gave up 2 bases and J gave up 4 bases; unmatched junction bases: 2. CDR1 is SGHRS and CDR2 is YFSETQ in the germline V gene. The CDR3 sequence is 13 residues long. The CDR3 region has the DNA TGCGCCAGCAGCTTACAGGGGCTAGAGACCCAGTACTTC. It encodes CASSLQGLETQYF.

This clone was found once. The rearrangement joins TRBV7-2 to TRBJ2-1; TRBD2 aligns across 12 bases. Germline V gene data show CDR1 as SGHTA and CDR2 as FQGNSA. The CDR3 runs to 18 residues. V shed 2 bases and J 2 bases; nucleotides not matched to a gene: 7. As DNA, the CDR3 is TGTGCCAGCAGCTTAATTAAAGGACTAGCGGGAACCTACAATGAGCAGTTCTTC. Translating it yields CASSLIKGLAGTYNEQFF.

The genes are TRBV19 and TRBJ1-5, with D unresolved. Germline V gene lookup returns CDR1 LNHDA and CDR2 SQIVND (reference sequence). This CDR3 is built from 12 residues. V lost 7 bases and J 2 bases, leaving 6 bases between the germline ends. The CDR3, as DNA: TGTGCCAGTATGCAGGGCAATCAGCCCCAGCATTTT. Translated, it gives CASMQGNQPQHF.

The chain's CDR3 is CASSPPTGGVSYEQYF. CDR3 DNA sequence: TGTGCCAGCTCACCACCGACAGGGGGAGTTTCCTACGAGCAGTACTTC. V and J are TRBV18 and TRBJ2-7; TRBD1 matches at 9 bases. The J segment lost 1 base and the V segment lost 0 bases, leaving 4 bases of the junction unmatched. There are 16 residues in the CDR3. Germline V CDR1 and CDR2: KGHSH, LQKENI.

A single count supports this clone. This rearrangement joins TRBV24-1 to TRBJ2-5, with 8 bases that match TRBD1. V lost 7 bases to trimming and J lost 3 bases; unmatched junction nucleotides: 9. This CDR3 has 15 residues. In germline, CDR1 is KGHDR, CDR2 SFDVKD. CDR3: CATSSAGTGEETQYF. CDR3 nucleotides: TGTGCCACCAGCTCCGCCGGGACAGGAGAAGAGACCCAGTACTTC.

Only a few counts were recorded for this clone. This chain uses TRBV6-6 with TRBJ1-6, with D possibly being TRBD1 (6 bases). Germline lookup yields CDR1 MNHNY and CDR2 SVGAGI (reference sequence). Trimming took 4 bases from V and 14 from J, leaving 18 bases between them. CDR3 size: 14 residues. The CDR3 DNA is TGTGCCAGCAGTTCCACACACAGGGAGAGAACCCTCCACTTT. Its translation is CASSSTHRERTLHF.

V is TRBV19 and J is TRBJ1-5; D ambiguous. Germline-derived CDR1 and CDR2 are LNHDA and SQIVND (reference sequence). The V end was cut by 7 bases, the J end by 1 base, with 20 bases between. The CDR3 has 17 amino acids. The CDR3 loop reads CASIPSYYTGSNQPQHF. The CDR3 DNA sequence: TGTGCCAGTATTCCGTCATATTATACGGGGAGCAATCAGCCCCAGCATTTT. Using reference TRBV19 and TRBJ1-5 for the parts outside the CDR3, the full variable domain is DGGITQSPKYLFRKEGQNVTLSCEQNLNHDAMYWYRQDPGQGLRLIYYSQIVNDFQKGDIAEGYSVSREKKESFPLTVTSAQKNPTAFYLCASIPSYYTGSNQPQHFGDGTRLSIL.

The chain recombines TRBV7-2 with TRBJ1-5; no reliable D call. V was cut by 3 bases and J by 3 bases, with 12 bases left in between. Looked up from germline, CDR1 is SGHTA and CDR2 is FQGNSA. CDR3 length equals 15 residues. DNA for the CDR3: TGTGCCAGCAGCTTGGGTCAGGTGGACAATCAGCCCCAGCATTTT. It is translated as CASSLGQVDNQPQHF. Variable domain in full (rest from reference TRBV7-2 and TRBJ1-5): GAGVSQSPSNKVTEKGKDVELRCDPISGHTALYWYRQSLGQGLEFLIYFQGNSAPDKSGLPSDRFSAERTGGSVSTLTIQRTQQEDSAVYLCASSLGQVDNQPQHFGDGTRLSIL.

In DNA form, the CDR3 reads TGTGCCAGCAGTGAAGTTGGAGCTTCCTACGAGCAGTACTTC. Its translation is CASSEVGASYEQYF. The V call is TRBV6-1, the J call TRBJ2-7; D ambiguous. Trimming stripped 1 base from V and 1 base from J, with 8 bases between. The CDR3 contains 14 residues. Germline V gene sequence: CDR1 MNHNS, CDR2 SASEGT.

The chain has TRBV2 and TRBJ2-3; 13 nucleotides agree with TRBD2. With 6 bases clipped from V and 6 bases from J, the junction kept 18 bases outside the gene matches. The germline CDR1 and CDR2 sequences are SNHLY and FYNNEI. CDR3 length: 19 residues. CDR3: CASRRLAGGQRAGGDTQYF. The CDR3 nucleotides are TGTGCCAGCAGGAGACTAGCGGGAGGCCAAAGGGCCGGGGGGGATACGCAGTATTTT.

V gene TRBV4-3 combines with J gene TRBJ2-1; TRBD1 matches at 8 bases. The CDR3 consists of 14 residues. V lost 4 bases to trimming and J lost 8 bases; unmatched junction nucleotides: 7. Germline V gene data show CDR1 as LGHNA and CDR2 as YSLEER. In DNA, the CDR3 is TGCGCCAGCAGCCTGCAAGGACAGGGCGATGAGCAGTTCTTC. Translated: CASSLQGQGDEQFF.

As DNA, the CDR3 is TGTGCCAGCAGCCATTTGGGACAGTACAATGAGCAGTTCTTC. Protein sequence: CASSHLGQYNEQFF. The rearrangement joins TRBV7-9 to TRBJ2-1; 7 bases line up with TRBD1. The germline gives CDR1 SEHNR, CDR2 FQNEAQ (reference sequence). CDR3 length: 14 amino acids. The junction had 5 bases not matched to a gene; V was cut back by 5 bases and J by 4 bases.

The genes are TRBV5-1 and TRBJ1-1; 7 nucleotides agree with TRBD1. V gave up 1 base and J gave up 4 bases; unmatched junction bases: 7. Germline lookup yields CDR1 SGHRS and CDR2 YFSETQ. CDR3 length equals 15 residues. Here the CDR3 DNA reads TGCGCCAGCAGCTTGTACGACAGGGTGGCCACTGAAGCTTTCTTT. Protein: CASSLYDRVATEAFF.

The genes are TRBV5-4 and TRBJ1-2; D not certain. Germline V CDR1 and CDR2: SGHNT, YYREEE (reference sequence). Trimming left V 2 bases short and J 1 base short, with 9 bases between. The CDR3 has 14 residues. In nucleotides, the CDR3 is TGTGCCAGCAGCTTATCGTCGGTTAACTATGGCTACACCTTC. This gives the protein CASSLSSVNYGYTF.

DNA of the CDR3: TGTGCCAGCAGCTTAAAACAGGGGGTGCAGCCCCAGCATTTT. It specifies CASSLKQGVQPQHF. The chain employs TRBV5-6 and TRBJ1-5; 8 bases match TRBD1. The junction had 5 bases not matched to a gene; V was cut back by 2 bases and J by 7 bases. CDR1 is SGHDT, CDR2 YYEEEE, per germline. This CDR3 has 14 residues.

This chain connects TRBV28 to TRBJ1-2; perhaps TRBD1 as D (5 bases). Trimming took 5 bases from V and 8 from J, leaving 24 bases between them. The CDR3 length is 16 residues. Germline V lookup: CDR1 MDHEN, CDR2 SYDVKM. CDR3 DNA sequence: TGTGCCAGCAGTCACAGACAGACACCATTTCGGGAGGGCTACACCTTC. It yields the protein CASSHRQTPFREGYTF.

The count of this clone is one. The chain has TRBV18 and TRBJ1-6, with D maybe TRBD1 (6 bases). With 1 base removed from V and 6 bases from J, the gap between germline ends came to 7 bases. The CDR3 has 14 residues. Germline-derived CDR1 and CDR2 are KGHSH and LQKENI. The CDR3 loop is CASSPQGVNSPLHF. The CDR3 DNA is TGTGCCAGCTCACCACAGGGGGTTAATTCACCCCTCCACTTT.